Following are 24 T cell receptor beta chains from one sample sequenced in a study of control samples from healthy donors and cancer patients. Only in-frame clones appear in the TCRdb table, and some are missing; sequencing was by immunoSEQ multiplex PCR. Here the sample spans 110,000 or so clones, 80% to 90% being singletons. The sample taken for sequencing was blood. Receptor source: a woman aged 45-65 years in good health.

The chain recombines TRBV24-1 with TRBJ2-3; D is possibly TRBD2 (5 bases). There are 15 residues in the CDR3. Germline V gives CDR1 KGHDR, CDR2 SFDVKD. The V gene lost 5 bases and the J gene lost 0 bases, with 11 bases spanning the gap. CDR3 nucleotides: TGTGCCACCAGTGCTCGGCTAGCTAGCACAGATACGCAGTATTTT. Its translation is CATSARLASTDTQYF.

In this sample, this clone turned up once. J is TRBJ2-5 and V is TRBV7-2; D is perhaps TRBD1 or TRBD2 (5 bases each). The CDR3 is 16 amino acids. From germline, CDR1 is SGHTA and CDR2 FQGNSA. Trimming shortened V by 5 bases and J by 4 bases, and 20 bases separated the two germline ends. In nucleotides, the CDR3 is TGTGCCAGCAGCACCCTCGGGACGGGACGTCCAGAGACCCAGTACTTC. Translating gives CASSTLGTGRPETQYF. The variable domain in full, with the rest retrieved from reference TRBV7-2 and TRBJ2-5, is GAGVSQSPSNKVTEKGKDVELRCDPISGHTALYWYRQSLGQGLEFLIYFQGNSAPDKSGLPSDRFSAERTGGSVSTLTIQRTQQEDSAVYLCASSTLGTGRPETQYFGPGTRLLVL.

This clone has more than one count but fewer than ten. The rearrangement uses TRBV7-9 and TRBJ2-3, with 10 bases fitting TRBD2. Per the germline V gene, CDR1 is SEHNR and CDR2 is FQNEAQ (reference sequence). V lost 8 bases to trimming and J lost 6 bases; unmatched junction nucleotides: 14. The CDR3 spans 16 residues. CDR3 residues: CASANLAGAAGDTQYF. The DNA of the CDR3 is TGTGCCAGCGCCAACCTAGCGGGGGCTGCCGGTGATACGCAGTATTTT.

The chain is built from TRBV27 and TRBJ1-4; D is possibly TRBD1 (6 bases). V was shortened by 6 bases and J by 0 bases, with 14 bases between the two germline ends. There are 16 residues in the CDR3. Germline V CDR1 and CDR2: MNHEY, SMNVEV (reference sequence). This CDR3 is CASSGTQPATNEKLFF. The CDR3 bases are TGTGCCAGCAGCGGGACACAACCTGCAACTAATGAAAAACTGTTTTTT.

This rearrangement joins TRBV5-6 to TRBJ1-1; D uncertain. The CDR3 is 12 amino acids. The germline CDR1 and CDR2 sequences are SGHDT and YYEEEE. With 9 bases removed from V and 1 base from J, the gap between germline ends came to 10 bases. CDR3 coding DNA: TGTGCCACCTCTAAATGGAACACTGAAGCTTTCTTT. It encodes CATSKWNTEAFF.

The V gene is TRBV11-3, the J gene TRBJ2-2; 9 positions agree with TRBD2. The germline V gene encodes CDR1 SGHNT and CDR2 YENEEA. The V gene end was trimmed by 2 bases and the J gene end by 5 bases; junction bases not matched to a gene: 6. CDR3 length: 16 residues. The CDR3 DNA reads TGTGCCAGCAGCTTAAGTATACTAGCGGGTACCGGGGAGCTGTTTTTT. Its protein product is CASSLSILAGTGELFF.

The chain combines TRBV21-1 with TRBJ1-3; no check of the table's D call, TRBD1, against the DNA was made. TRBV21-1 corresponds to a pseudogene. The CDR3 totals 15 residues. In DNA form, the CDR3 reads TGTGCCAGCAGCACCGACAGGGTCTCTGGAAACACCATATATTTT. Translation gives CASSTDRVSGNTIYF.

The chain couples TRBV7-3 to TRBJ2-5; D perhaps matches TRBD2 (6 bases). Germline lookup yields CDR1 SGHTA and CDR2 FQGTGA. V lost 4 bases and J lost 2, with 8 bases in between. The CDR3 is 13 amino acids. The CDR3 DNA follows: TGTGCCAGCAGCTCGGGACTTCAAGAGACCCAGTACTTC. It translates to CASSSGLQETQYF.

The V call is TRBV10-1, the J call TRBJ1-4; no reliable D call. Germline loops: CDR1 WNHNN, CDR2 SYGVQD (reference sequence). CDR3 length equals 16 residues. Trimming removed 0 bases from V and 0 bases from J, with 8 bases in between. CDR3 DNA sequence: TGCGCCAGCAGTGAGTCTAGGCAGTCAACTAATGAAAAACTGTTTTTT. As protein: CASSESRQSTNEKLFF.

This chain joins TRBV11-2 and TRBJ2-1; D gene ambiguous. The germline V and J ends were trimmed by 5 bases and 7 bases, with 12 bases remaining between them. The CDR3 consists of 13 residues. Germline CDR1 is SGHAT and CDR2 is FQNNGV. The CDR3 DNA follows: TGTGCCAGCAGCCCGAGTTCCCGAAATGAGCAGTTCTTC. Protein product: CASSPSSRNEQFF.

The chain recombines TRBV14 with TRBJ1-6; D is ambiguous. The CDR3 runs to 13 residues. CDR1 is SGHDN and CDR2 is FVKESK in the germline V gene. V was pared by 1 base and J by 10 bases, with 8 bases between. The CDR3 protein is CASSQVALSPLHF. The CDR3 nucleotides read TGTGCCAGCAGCCAAGTGGCCCTATCACCCCTCCACTTT.

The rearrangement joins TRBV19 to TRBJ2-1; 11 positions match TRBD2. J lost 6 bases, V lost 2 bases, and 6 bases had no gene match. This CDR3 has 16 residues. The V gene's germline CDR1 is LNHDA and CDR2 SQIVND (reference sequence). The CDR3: CASSILPSGGSNEQFF. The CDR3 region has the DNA TGTGCCAGTAGTATATTACCTAGCGGGGGGTCCAATGAGCAGTTCTTC.

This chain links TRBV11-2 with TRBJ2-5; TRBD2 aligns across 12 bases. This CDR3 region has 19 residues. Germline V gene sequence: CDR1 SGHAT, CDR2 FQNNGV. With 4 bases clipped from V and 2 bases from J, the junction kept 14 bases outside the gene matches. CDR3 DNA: TGTGCCAGCAGCTCCCCGACTAGCGGGGGCCGGATATTTCAAGAGACCCAGTACTTC. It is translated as CASSSPTSGGRIFQETQYF.

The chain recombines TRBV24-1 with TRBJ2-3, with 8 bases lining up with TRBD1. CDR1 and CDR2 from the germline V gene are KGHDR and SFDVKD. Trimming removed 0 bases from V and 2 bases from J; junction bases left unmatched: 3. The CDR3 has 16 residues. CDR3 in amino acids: CATSDLVTGATDTQYF. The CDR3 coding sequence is TGTGCCACCAGTGATTTGGTGACAGGGGCCACAGATACGCAGTATTTT.

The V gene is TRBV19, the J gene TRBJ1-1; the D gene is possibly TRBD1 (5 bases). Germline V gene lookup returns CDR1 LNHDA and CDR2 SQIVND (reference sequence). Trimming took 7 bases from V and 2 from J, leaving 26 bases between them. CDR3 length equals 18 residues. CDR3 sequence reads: CASTPLVQGDRFNTEAFF. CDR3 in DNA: TGTGCCAGTACCCCTCTTGTTCAGGGCGACAGATTTAACACTGAAGCTTTCTTT.

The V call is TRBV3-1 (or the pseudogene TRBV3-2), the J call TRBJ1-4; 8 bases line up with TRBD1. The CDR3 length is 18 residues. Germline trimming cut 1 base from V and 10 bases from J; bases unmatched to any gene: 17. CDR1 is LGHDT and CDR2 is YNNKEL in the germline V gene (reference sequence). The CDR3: CASSQVWTGSSRIGKLFF. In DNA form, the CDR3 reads TGTGCCAGCAGCCAAGTATGGACAGGGAGTAGTCGGATAGGAAAACTGTTTTTT.

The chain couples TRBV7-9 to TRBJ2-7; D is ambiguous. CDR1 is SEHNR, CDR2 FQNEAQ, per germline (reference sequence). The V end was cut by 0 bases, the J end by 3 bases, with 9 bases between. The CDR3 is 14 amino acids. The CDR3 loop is CASSLASTSYEQYF. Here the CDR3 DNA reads TGTGCCAGCAGCTTAGCTAGCACAAGCTACGAGCAGTACTTC.

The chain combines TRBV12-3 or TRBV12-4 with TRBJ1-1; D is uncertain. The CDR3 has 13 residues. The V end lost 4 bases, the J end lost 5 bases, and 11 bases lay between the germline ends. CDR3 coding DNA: TGTGCCAGCAGTTCCGGCTTAGATACTGAAGCTTTCTTT. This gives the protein CASSSGLDTEAFF.

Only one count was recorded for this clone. CDR3 protein: CASTRGLSNQPQHF. The CDR3 nucleotides read TGTGCCAGTACAAGGGGACTTAGCAATCAGCCCCAGCATTTT. This chain links TRBV6-5 with TRBJ1-5; tentative D call: TRBD1 (5 bases). Germline CDR1 is MNHEY and CDR2 is SVGAGI. The CDR3 has 14 amino acids. Trimming pared 9 bases from V and 0 bases from J, leaving 12 bases between.

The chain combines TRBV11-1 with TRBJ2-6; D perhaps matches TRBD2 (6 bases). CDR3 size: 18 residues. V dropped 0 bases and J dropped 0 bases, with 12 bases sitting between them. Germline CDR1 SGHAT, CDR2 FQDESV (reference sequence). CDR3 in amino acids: CASSLASRGLSGANVLTF. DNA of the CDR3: TGTGCCAGCAGCTTAGCCTCGAGGGGACTCTCTGGGGCCAACGTCCTGACTTTC.

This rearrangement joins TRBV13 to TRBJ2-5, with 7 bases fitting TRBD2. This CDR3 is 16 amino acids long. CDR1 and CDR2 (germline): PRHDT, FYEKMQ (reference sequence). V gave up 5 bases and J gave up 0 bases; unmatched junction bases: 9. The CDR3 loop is CASSPLGGGNQETQYF. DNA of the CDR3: TGTGCCAGCAGCCCCCTTGGGGGGGGAAACCAAGAGACCCAGTACTTC.

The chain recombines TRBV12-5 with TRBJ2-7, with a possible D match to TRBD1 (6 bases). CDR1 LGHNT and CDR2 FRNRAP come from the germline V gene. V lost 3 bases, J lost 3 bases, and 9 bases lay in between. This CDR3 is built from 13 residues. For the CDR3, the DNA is TGTGCTAGTGGTTTTCAGGGGAACTACGAGCAGTACTTC. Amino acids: CASGFQGNYEQYF.

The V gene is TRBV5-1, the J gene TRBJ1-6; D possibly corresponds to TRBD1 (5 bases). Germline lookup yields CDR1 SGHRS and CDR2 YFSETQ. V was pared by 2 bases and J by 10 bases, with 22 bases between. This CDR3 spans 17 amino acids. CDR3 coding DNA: TGCGCCAGCAGCTTAATCCAGACCGGGACTTCTGGATCACCCCTCCACTTT. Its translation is CASSLIQTGTSGSPLHF.

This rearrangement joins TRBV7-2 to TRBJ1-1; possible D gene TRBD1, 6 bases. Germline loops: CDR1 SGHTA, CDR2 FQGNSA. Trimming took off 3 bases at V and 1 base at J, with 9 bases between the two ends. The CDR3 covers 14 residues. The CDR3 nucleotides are TGTGCCAGCAGCTTCAGGGGATCGAACACTGAAGCTTTCTTT. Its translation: CASSFRGSNTEAFF.